This passage covers 17 T cell receptor beta chains from one sample sequenced in a study of cytomegalovirus exposure and HLA in healthy donors. Sequenced by immunoSEQ multiplex PCR; TCRdb stores in-frame clones only, minus some. The sample shows under 200,000 clones, roughly 89% of them seen only once. Sequenced input: PBMCs. Receptor source: a woman aged 18-29 years in good health and CMV-seropositive.

This chain connects TRBV27 to TRBJ2-7; 8 bases align to TRBD1. Germline lookup yields CDR1 MNHEY and CDR2 SMNVEV (reference sequence). Germline trimming cut 4 bases from V and 2 bases from J; bases unmatched to any gene: 4. CDR3 length: 14 amino acids. In nucleotides, the CDR3 is TGTGCCAGCAGTTCAGGGGGCGAAGCCTACGAGCAGTACTTC. Its protein product is CASSSGGEAYEQYF.

The chain carries TRBV28 and TRBJ2-7, with TRBD1 identical over 8 bases. The CDR3 is 15 amino acids. J lost 4 bases, V lost 4 bases, and 9 bases had no gene match. In germline, CDR1 is MDHEN, CDR2 SYDVKM. CDR3 sequence (DNA): TGTGCCAGCAGTTCAGGACAGGGAAATAGGTACGAGCAGTACTTC. Translating it yields CASSSGQGNRYEQYF.

The chain recombines TRBV9 with TRBJ1-2, with 7 positions matching TRBD1. J gave up 4 bases and V 2 bases, and 11 bases lay outside the gene matches. Germline lookup yields CDR1 SGDLS and CDR2 YYNGEE. The CDR3 extends over 16 amino acids. The CDR3 spells CASSVTPGGFGYGYTF. The CDR3 nucleotides are TGTGCCAGCAGCGTTACCCCAGGGGGATTCGGCTATGGCTACACCTTC. The variable domain in full, completed from reference TRBV9 and TRBJ1-2, reads DSGVTQTPKHLITATGQRVTLRCSPRSGDLSVYWYQQSLDQGLQFLIQYYNGEERAKGNILERFSAQQFPDLHSELNLSSLELGDSALYFCASSVTPGGFGYGYTFGSGTRLTVV.

The chain employs TRBV7-9 and TRBJ2-3; 9 bases match TRBD2. After removal of 5 bases from V and 0 bases from J, the junction contained 6 bases not matched to a gene. CDR3 size: 16 residues. Germline V gives CDR1 SEHNR, CDR2 FQNEAQ (reference sequence). The CDR3 coding sequence is TGTGCCAGCAGCCTGCAAGCGGGGGGAAGCACAGATACGCAGTATTTT. This sequence encodes CASSLQAGGSTDTQYF.

J is TRBJ2-1 and V is TRBV23-1; D unclear. TRBV23-1 is identified as an open reading frame with a role that is uncertain. The CDR3 loop spans 15 amino acids. V lost 2 bases and J 0 bases, leaving 8 bases between the germline ends. The CDR3 region has the DNA TGCGCCAGCAGTCAAATCTCGAGCTCCTACAATGAGCAGTTCTTC. Translated: CASSQISSSYNEQFF.

The chain combines TRBV2 with TRBJ1-1; D remains ambiguous. The CDR3 loop spans 11 amino acids. V dropped 8 bases and J dropped 3 bases, with 7 bases sitting between them. The V gene's germline CDR1 is SNHLY and CDR2 FYNNEI. The CDR3: CASVYYTEAFF. CDR3 bases: TGTGCCAGCGTGTATTACACTGAAGCTTTCTTT.

This chain connects TRBV19 to TRBJ2-4; 15 bases are shared with TRBD2. Germline CDR1 is LNHDA and CDR2 is SQIVND (reference sequence). The CDR3 covers 19 residues. J was trimmed by 2 bases and V by 5 bases; bases with no gene match: 10. The CDR3 is CASSSGTSGRLVPKNIQYF. CDR3 in DNA: TGTGCCAGTAGTTCGGGGACTAGCGGGAGGTTGGTGCCCAAAAACATTCAGTACTTC.

The V gene is TRBV4-1, the J gene TRBJ2-5, with a weak D call TRBD1 (5 bases). With 4 bases removed from V and 1 base from J, the gap between germline ends came to 10 bases. Germline V gene data show CDR1 as MGHRA and CDR2 as YSYEKL. The CDR3 covers 14 residues. The CDR3 loop reads CASSPQGPQETQYF. CDR3 DNA sequence: TGCGCCAGCAGCCCCCAGGGCCCCCAAGAGACCCAGTACTTC.

J is TRBJ2-7 and V is TRBV5-8, with TRBD2 matching over 9 bases. The CDR3 consists of 14 residues. The trim removed 7 bases at V and 2 bases at J, leaving 7 bases unmatched. Germline CDR1 SGHTS, CDR2 YDEGEE. The CDR3 reads CASRGGVPPYEQYF. The CDR3 nucleotides read TGTGCCAGCCGCGGGGGGGTGCCACCCTACGAGCAGTACTTC.

This sequence joins TRBV6-4 and TRBJ2-3; the match to TRBD2 covers 7 bases. The CDR3 covers 14 residues. V shed 2 bases, J shed 2 bases, and the junction held 1 base outside the gene matches. CDR1 and CDR2 (germline): MRHNA, SNTAGT. The CDR3 DNA sequence: TGTGCCAGCAGTGACGGGAGGGCCACAGATACGCAGTATTTT. Translated, it gives CASSDGRATDTQYF.

This sequence joins TRBV7-2 and TRBJ1-6; D is uncertain. V was shortened by 4 bases and J by 10 bases, with 14 bases between the two germline ends. CDR3 length equals 14 residues. The germline V gene encodes CDR1 SGHTA and CDR2 FQGNSA. DNA of the CDR3: TGTGCCAGCAGCTCCCCGGGTTTCGGGTCACCCCTCCACTTT. It translates to CASSSPGFGSPLHF. The variable domain in full, completed from reference TRBV7-2 and TRBJ1-6, reads GAGVSQSPSNKVTEKGKDVELRCDPISGHTALYWYRQSLGQGLEFLIYFQGNSAPDKSGLPSDRFSAERTGGSVSTLTIQRTQQEDSAVYLCASSSPGFGSPLHFGNGTRLTVT.

In DNA form, the CDR3 reads TGTGCCTGGAGTGTACCGGCGGATAGCAATCAGCCCCAGCATTTT. This codes for CAWSVPADSNQPQHF. The J gene is TRBJ1-5, the V gene TRBV30; D not certain. This CDR3 region has 15 residues. Germline values: CDR1 GTSNPN, CDR2 SVGIG (reference sequence). Trimming stripped 0 bases from V and 0 bases from J, with 9 bases between.

V usage is TRBV4-2 and J usage is TRBJ1-1; D gene ambiguous. The V end was cut by 0 bases, the J end by 1 base, with 9 bases between. CDR1 is LGHNA, CDR2 YNFKEQ, per germline. CDR3 length: 15 residues. The CDR3 sequence is CASSQEKAANTEAFF. The CDR3 DNA is TGTGCCAGCAGCCAAGAAAAGGCGGCGAACACTGAAGCTTTCTTT.

The chain combines TRBV5-6 with TRBJ1-1, with D uncertain. Germline V gene data show CDR1 as SGHDT and CDR2 as YYEEEE. Trimming removed 0 bases from V and 1 base from J, with 10 bases in between. The CDR3 sequence is 15 residues long. Here the CDR3 reads CASSLGAGWNTEAFF. The CDR3 nucleotides read TGTGCCAGCAGCTTGGGGGCAGGTTGGAACACTGAAGCTTTCTTT. Full variable domain (remainder filled in from reference TRBV5-6 and TRBJ1-1): DAGVTQSPTHLIKTRGQQVTLRCSPKSGHDTVSWYQQALGQGPQFIFQYYEEEERQRGNFPDRFSGHQFPNYSSELNVNALLLGDSALYLCASSLGAGWNTEAFFGQGTRLTVV.

At least ten counts were recorded for this clone. The chain employs TRBV7-9 and TRBJ2-7; D call uncertain. Germline CDR1 SEHNR, CDR2 FQNEAQ (reference sequence). Between the trimmed V and J ends, which lost 3 bases and 2 bases, there was a span of 11 bases. This CDR3 contains 14 residues. CDR3 amino acids: CASSFSKSAYEQYF. The CDR3 region has the DNA TGTGCCAGCAGCTTCTCCAAATCGGCCTACGAGCAGTACTTC.

J is TRBJ1-2 and V is TRBV10-3, with TRBD1 matching over 9 bases. V was pared by 8 bases and J by 6 bases, with 7 bases of the junction left unmatched. The V gene's germline CDR1 is ENHRY and CDR2 SYGVKD. This CDR3 spans 13 amino acids. CDR3 sequence: CAIPGQGTDGYTF. The DNA of the CDR3 is TGTGCCATCCCCGGACAGGGGACGGATGGCTACACCTTC.

This clone showed up just a few times. J is TRBJ1-5 and V is TRBV10-2, with a tentative D call TRBD1 (5 bases). CDR1 is WSHSY and CDR2 is SAAADI in the germline V gene. The CDR3 loop spans 12 amino acids. V lost 5 bases to trimming and J lost 4 bases, with 6 bases between them. CDR3 loop: CASSPGNQPQHF. The CDR3 DNA reads TGCGCCAGCAGTCCAGGGAATCAGCCCCAGCATTTT.